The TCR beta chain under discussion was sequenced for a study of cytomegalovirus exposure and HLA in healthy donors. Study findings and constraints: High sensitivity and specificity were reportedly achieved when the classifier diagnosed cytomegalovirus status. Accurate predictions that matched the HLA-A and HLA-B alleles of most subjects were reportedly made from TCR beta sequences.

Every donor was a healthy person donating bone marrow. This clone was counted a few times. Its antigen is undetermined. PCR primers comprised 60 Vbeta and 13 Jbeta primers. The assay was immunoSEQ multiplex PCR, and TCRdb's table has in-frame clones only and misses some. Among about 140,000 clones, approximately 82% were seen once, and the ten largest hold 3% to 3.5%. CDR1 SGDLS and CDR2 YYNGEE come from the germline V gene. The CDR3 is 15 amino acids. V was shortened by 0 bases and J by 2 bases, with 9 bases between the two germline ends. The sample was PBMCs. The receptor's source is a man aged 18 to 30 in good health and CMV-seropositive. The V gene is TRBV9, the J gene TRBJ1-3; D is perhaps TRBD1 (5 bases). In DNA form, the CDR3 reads TGTGCCAGCAGCGTAGAGGCAGGGACTGGAAACACCATATATTTT. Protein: CASSVEAGTGNTIYF.